A single sample gave rise to the 30 T cell receptor beta chains below, sequenced in a study of graft-versus-host responses after intestinal transplantation. The authors processed graft tissue to release intraepithelial and lamina propria lymphocytes. Clones were read by immunoSEQ multiplex PCR, and TCRdb kept only the in-frame ones, dropping some. The sample includes under 30,000 clones, about three quarters of them seen just once. Material: ileum tissue, obtained 98 days after intestinal transplantation. The source is a human patient who received an intestinal transplant, so some T cells may come from the graft donor.

This sequence joins TRBV12-2 and TRBJ1-1; the table's D call of TRBD1 was not tested on the DNA. TRBV12-2 is designated a pseudogene. This CDR3 region has 19 residues. CDR3 loop: CASRLVPPRAGYPNTEAFF. DNA of the CDR3: TGTGCAAGTCGCTTAGTCCCCCCCCGGGCAGGGTATCCGAACACTGAAGCTTTCTTT.

V and J are TRBV6-6 and TRBJ1-1; possibly TRBD1 for D (5 bases). Deletions cut 5 bases from V and 0 bases from J, with 10 bases between. The CDR3 extends over 14 amino acids. CDR1 and CDR2 from the germline V gene are MNHNY and SVGAGI (reference sequence). CDR3 sequence: CASSERGMNTEAFF. In DNA, the CDR3 is TGTGCCAGCAGTGAGAGGGGTATGAACACTGAAGCTTTCTTT.

This chain connects TRBV27 to TRBJ2-1; a possible D gene is TRBD2 (6 bases). This CDR3 contains 12 residues. Germline CDR1 and CDR2: MNHEY and SMNVEV (reference sequence). Trimming took 6 bases from V and 7 from J, leaving 10 bases between them. The CDR3 region has the DNA TGTGCCAGCAGGTGGGGGGATAATGAGCAGTTCTTC. It translates to CASRWGDNEQFF.

This clone was seen a handful of times. The rearrangement uses TRBV7-6 and TRBJ1-6; D possibly corresponds to TRBD1 (5 bases). Germline V lookup: CDR1 SGHVS, CDR2 FNYEAQ. The CDR3 sequence is 14 residues long. Trimming took off 4 bases at V and 9 bases at J, with 13 bases between the two ends. CDR3 residues: CASSSEGRASPLHF. CDR3 DNA: TGTGCCAGCAGCTCGGAGGGCAGGGCTTCACCCCTCCACTTT. The whole variable domain, filled in from reference TRBV7-6 and TRBJ1-6, reads GAGVSQSPRYKVTKRGQDVALRCDPISGHVSLYWYRQALGQGPEFLTYFNYEAQQDKSGLPNDRFSAERPEGSISTLTIQRTEQRDSAMYRCASSSEGRASPLHFGNGTRLTVT.

V is TRBV6-1 and J is TRBJ1-3; D gene uncertain. Trimming stripped 7 bases from V and 4 bases from J, with 8 bases between. Germline CDR1 and CDR2: MNHNS and SASEGT. CDR3 length equals 12 residues. DNA of the CDR3: TGTGCCAGCATGGGTTCCGGAAACACCATATATTTT. Its protein is CASMGSGNTIYF.

This sequence joins TRBV6-5 and TRBJ1-6; D gene unclear. Trimming pared 6 bases from V and 7 bases from J, leaving 10 bases between. The CDR3 is made up of 13 amino acids. CDR1 is MNHEY, CDR2 SVGAGI, per germline. This CDR3 is CASRDVTNSPLHF. In nucleotides, the CDR3 is TGTGCCAGCAGGGACGTAACGAATTCACCCCTCCACTTT.

This clone was recorded a few times. One end of the junction fails to match germline, which may point to a read error. The chain uses TRBV4-2 and TRBJ2-3, with D possibly TRBD2 on 6 matching bases. Germline-derived CDR1 and CDR2 are LGHNA and YNFKEQ. The CDR3 has 17 amino acids. The CDR3 loop reads CASSQDDGGATTNTQYF. The CDR3 nucleotides read TGTGCCAGCAGCCAAGATGATGGCGGGGCGACCACAAATACGCAGTATTTT.

The J gene is TRBJ1-2, the V gene TRBV10-1; D gene unclear. V was clipped by 0 bases and J by 8 bases, with 10 bases between them. Germline V gives CDR1 WNHNN, CDR2 SYGVQD (reference sequence). This CDR3 comprises 13 residues. In DNA form, the CDR3 reads TGCGCCAGCAGTGAGTCTCCTGCTCAGGGCTACACCTTC. Translating gives CASSESPAQGYTF.

The chain is built from TRBV5-1 and TRBJ1-1, with D possibly TRBD1 on 6 matching bases. V lost 0 bases and J 0 bases, leaving 6 bases between the germline ends. CDR1 and CDR2 from the germline V gene are SGHRS and YFSETQ. This CDR3 has 14 amino acids. In nucleotides, the CDR3 is TGCGCCAGCAGCTTGGACAGGGTGAACACTGAAGCTTTCTTT. Translation: CASSLDRVNTEAFF.

CDR3 protein: CASSPKNSYEQYF. The CDR3 bases are TGTGCCAGCTCACCAAAGAACAGCTACGAGCAGTACTTC. The chain couples TRBV18 to TRBJ2-7, with D unresolved. Trimming removed 2 bases at V and 3 bases at J, with 8 bases between. CDR3 length equals 13 residues. Germline CDR1 is KGHSH and CDR2 is LQKENI.

V usage is TRBV2 and J usage is TRBJ2-2, with a possible D match to TRBD2 (5 bases). The CDR3 loop spans 14 amino acids. Germline V gene lookup returns CDR1 SNHLY and CDR2 FYNNEI. The ends were cut back, 6 bases at V and 1 base at J, with 9 bases in the middle. CDR3 residues: CASRRTQNTGELFF. The CDR3 DNA sequence: TGTGCCAGCAGACGGACTCAGAACACCGGGGAGCTGTTTTTT.

This clone turned up a few times. The chain joins TRBV10-3 to TRBJ2-2, with TRBD1 matching over 9 bases. The CDR3 is 21 amino acids. J lost 0 bases, V lost 3 bases, and 17 bases had no gene match. Germline CDR1 reads ENHRY; CDR2 reads SYGVKD. The chain's CDR3 is CAISDPSGQGRKTTNTGELFF. Written as DNA, the CDR3 is TGTGCCATCAGTGACCCATCGGGACAGGGTAGAAAGACAACGAACACCGGGGAGCTGTTTTTT.

This chain uses TRBV6-5 with TRBJ2-5; D not resolved. The CDR3 is made up of 13 amino acids. V was pared by 0 bases and J by 5 bases, with 7 bases between. The germline V gene has CDR1 MNHEY and CDR2 SVGAGI. CDR3 residues: CASSYSSRETQYF. The DNA of the CDR3 is TGTGCCAGCAGTTACTCGAGTAGGGAGACCCAGTACTTC.

The rearrangement joins TRBV6-1 to TRBJ2-6; D not resolved. The V gene lost 2 bases and the J gene lost 0 bases, with 8 bases spanning the gap. The CDR3 has 16 amino acids. Germline lookup yields CDR1 MNHNS and CDR2 SASEGT. CDR3 loop: CASSEQTHSGANVLTF. The CDR3 nucleotides read TGTGCCAGCAGTGAACAGACCCACTCTGGGGCCAACGTCCTGACTTTC.

The chain has TRBV7-9 and TRBJ2-1, with D tentatively TRBD2 (6 bases). The CDR3 is made up of 15 amino acids. Trimming removed 1 base from V and 3 bases from J, with 10 bases in between. CDR1 is SEHNR, CDR2 FQNEAQ, per germline (reference sequence). The DNA for the CDR3 is TGTGCCAGCAGCTTAGGGTGGGGGGACTACAATGAGCAGTTCTTC. The encoded protein is CASSLGWGDYNEQFF.

The chain couples TRBV30 to TRBJ1-2; D is possibly TRBD1 (5 bases). The CDR3 sequence is 13 residues long. Trimming shortened V by 4 bases and J by 8 bases, and 17 bases separated the two germline ends. The germline gives CDR1 GTSNPN, CDR2 SVGIG (reference sequence). CDR3 region: CAWNRGRVEGYTF. CDR3 DNA: TGTGCCTGGAACCGGGGGAGGGTCGAGGGCTACACCTTC.

The chain is built from TRBV7-8 and TRBJ1-1; D gene uncertain. Germline V lookup: CDR1 SGHVS, CDR2 FQNEAQ. The CDR3 totals 13 residues. The germline V and J ends were trimmed by 5 bases and 2 bases, with 9 bases remaining between them. CDR3 protein: CASSLNGNTEAFF. DNA of the CDR3: TGTGCCAGCAGCCTAAACGGAAACACTGAAGCTTTCTTT.

This chain joins TRBV2 and TRBJ2-5; D uncertain. The ends were cut back, 2 bases at V and 5 bases at J, with 9 bases in the middle. Germline CDR1 reads SNHLY; CDR2 reads FYNNEI. This CDR3 has 13 residues. CDR3 residues: CASSEPGRETQYF. Here the CDR3 DNA reads TGTGCCAGCAGTGAACCAGGAAGGGAGACCCAGTACTTC. The entire variable domain, with the rest obtained from reference TRBV2 and TRBJ2-5, is as follows: EPEVTQTPSHQVTQMGQEVILRCVPISNHLYFYWYRQILGQKVEFLVSFYNNEISEKSEIFDDQFSVERPDGSNFTLKIRSTKLEDSAMYFCASSEPGRETQYFGPGTRLLVL.

The gene calls are TRBV5-1 and TRBJ2-7; D ambiguous. This CDR3 has 12 amino acids. In germline, CDR1 is SGHRS, CDR2 YFSETQ. Trimming stripped 0 bases from V and 5 bases from J, with 6 bases between. This CDR3 reads CASSLVSNEQYF. The CDR3 coding sequence is TGCGCCAGCAGCTTGGTGTCCAACGAGCAGTACTTC.

The genes are TRBV7-9 and TRBJ2-7; no reliable D call. In germline, CDR1 is SEHNR, CDR2 FQNEAQ (reference sequence). V lost 2 bases to trimming and J lost 4 bases, with 15 bases between them. The CDR3 sequence is 15 residues long. CDR3 coding DNA: TGTGCCAGCAGCTTAACCCTACCTGTGGGGTACGAGCAGTACTTC. It codes for CASSLTLPVGYEQYF.

The chain links TRBV6-6 to TRBJ2-1; TRBD2 aligns across 7 bases. J gave up 4 bases and V 5 bases, and 11 bases lay outside the gene matches. This CDR3 is 16 amino acids long. Germline values: CDR1 MNHNY, CDR2 SVGAGI (reference sequence). The DNA of the CDR3 is TGTGCCAGCAGTCTCCAAATGCGGGGGAGATACAATGAGCAGTTCTTC. As protein: CASSLQMRGRYNEQFF.

A few counts support this clone. The V call is TRBV13, the J call TRBJ2-7; the D call may be TRBD1 or TRBD2 (5 bases each). Trimming stripped 2 bases from V and 3 bases from J, with 14 bases between. Germline CDR1 is PRHDT and CDR2 is FYEKMQ (reference sequence). There are 15 residues in the CDR3. The CDR3, as DNA: TGTGCCAGCAGCTTAACGAGGGGCCCTGGCTACGAGCAGTACTTC. The encoded protein is CASSLTRGPGYEQYF.

V gene TRBV29-1 combines with J gene TRBJ1-1; D is perhaps TRBD1 (5 bases). The germline CDR1 and CDR2 sequences are SQVTM and ANQGSEA. This CDR3 spans 12 amino acids. The V gene lost 5 bases and the J gene lost 8 bases, with 15 bases spanning the gap. CDR3 nucleotide sequence: TGCAGCGTTCCTCCTTTTGGGGGAGAAGCTTTCTTT. This encodes CSVPPFGGEAFF.

This chain links TRBV19 with TRBJ1-6, with D possibly TRBD1 on 6 matching bases. Trimming pared 5 bases from V and 0 bases from J, leaving 17 bases between. The CDR3 has 18 amino acids. Germline V lookup: CDR1 LNHDA, CDR2 SQIVND (reference sequence). The CDR3, as DNA: TGTGCCAGTAGTTTCGACAGGTCCTATAGCTCCTATAATTCACCCCTCCACTTT. Protein: CASSFDRSYSSYNSPLHF.

V usage is TRBV30 and J usage is TRBJ1-5, with D perhaps matching TRBD1 (6 bases). Germline V lookup: CDR1 GTSNPN, CDR2 SVGIG (reference sequence). This CDR3 region has 14 residues. Trimming removed 0 bases at V and 6 bases at J, with 12 bases between. CDR3 coding DNA: TGTGCCTGGAGTGTACCCTCAGGGGCTCAGCCCCAGCATTTT. Amino acids: CAWSVPSGAQPQHF.

This rearrangement joins TRBV27 to TRBJ1-5; 7 bases match TRBD1. CDR1 MNHEY and CDR2 SMNVEV come from the germline V gene (reference sequence). This CDR3 spans 15 amino acids. Unmatched junction bases numbered 5, after V lost 0 bases and J lost 6 bases. The CDR3 region has the DNA TGTGCCAGCAGTTTATCAGGGGGCCTAGGTCAGCCCCAGCATTTT. It yields the protein CASSLSGGLGQPQHF.

The rearrangement uses TRBV5-1 and TRBJ2-5; 12 nucleotides match TRBD2. The V and J ends lost 4 bases and 5 bases, in that order; junction bases with no gene match: 18. Germline CDR1 and CDR2: SGHRS and YFSETQ. The CDR3 runs to 19 residues. The CDR3 DNA sequence: TGCGCCAGCAGCGCTTCTAAACTAGCGGGGGGACTTGACAGGGAGACCCAGTACTTC. Protein sequence: CASSASKLAGGLDRETQYF.

The gene calls are TRBV5-8 and TRBJ1-1, with D uncertain. Trimming left V 1 base short and J 3 bases short, with 13 bases between. The CDR3 extends over 15 amino acids. The germline gives CDR1 SGHTS, CDR2 YDEGEE. Here the CDR3 reads CASSLYRLEDTEAFF. The CDR3 DNA sequence: TGTGCCAGCAGCTTGTATCGATTGGAGGACACTGAAGCTTTCTTT.

CDR3 sequence (DNA): TGTGCCAGCCATGCCGACGGAGAAGAGACCCAGTACTTC. It translates to CASHADGEETQYF. J is TRBJ2-5 and V is TRBV27; D is unclear. The CDR3 is 13 amino acids. Germline V gene data show CDR1 as MNHEY and CDR2 as SMNVEV (reference sequence). V gave up 8 bases and J gave up 3 bases, with 13 bases separating them.

The rearrangement uses TRBV7-8 and TRBJ1-1; the D is unclear. V shed 0 bases and J shed 0 bases, with 8 bases lying between them. The germline V gene has CDR1 SGHVS and CDR2 FQNEAQ. The CDR3 extends over 15 amino acids. Written as DNA, the CDR3 is TGTGCCAGCAGCTTAGCGGCAGCCTTGAACACTGAAGCTTTCTTT. Its protein is CASSLAAALNTEAFF.